Each of the 6 T cell receptor beta chains below was sequenced from the same sample in a study of tumor-infiltrating lymphocytes in localized non-small cell lung cancer. Clones were sequenced by immunoSEQ multiplex PCR, and TCRdb holds only the in-frame ones, with some missing. This sample yields roughly 2,000 clones, of which 50% to 65% are seen a single time; about 13% belongs to the top ten. Sequencing input: uninvolved lung tissue not adjacent to the tumor. Receptors were obtained from a human donor with non-small cell lung cancer. Some clones in this sample may be carry-over from other donors' samples.

This chain uses TRBV20-1 with TRBJ2-1; no reliable D call. The germline CDR1 and CDR2 sequences are DFQATT and SNEGSKA (reference sequence). The length of the CDR3 is 11 residues. V lost 2 bases, J lost 7 bases, and 6 bases lay in between. CDR3 sequence (DNA): TGCAGTGCTAGAATTCAAAATGAGCAGTTCTTC. It encodes CSARIQNEQFF.

V usage is TRBV14 and J usage is TRBJ1-1, with TRBD1 matching over 7 bases. The CDR3 has 13 amino acids. V gave up 2 bases and J gave up 3 bases; unmatched junction bases: 0. Germline assignment: CDR1 SGHDN and CDR2 FVKESK. In DNA, the CDR3 is TGTGCCAGCAGCCAACAGGGGGACACTGAAGCTTTCTTT. Protein product: CASSQQGDTEAFF.

This chain uses TRBV6-5 with TRBJ2-7; 9 bases agree with TRBD1. The CDR3 runs 14 residues. CDR1 MNHEY and CDR2 SVGAGI come from the germline V gene. Unmatched junction bases numbered 1, after V lost 4 bases and J lost 0 bases. The CDR3 sequence: CASSSDRGSYEQYF. The CDR3 nucleotides read TGTGCCAGCAGTTCGGACAGGGGCTCCTACGAGCAGTACTTC.

This clone was counted a few times. The J gene is TRBJ1-4, the V gene TRBV29-1; TRBD1 matches 8 bases. Germline loops: CDR1 SQVTM, CDR2 ANQGSEA. With V trimmed by 4 bases and J by 1 base, 2 bases remained unmatched. The length of the CDR3 is 14 residues. CDR3 region: CSVGDRGTNEKLFF. In DNA, the CDR3 is TGCAGCGTTGGTGACAGGGGAACTAATGAAAAACTGTTTTTT.

This clone was seen more than once but under ten times. This chain uses TRBV28 with TRBJ2-7; 7 nucleotides match TRBD1. The CDR3 extends over 13 amino acids. Germline values: CDR1 MDHEN, CDR2 SYDVKM. The V and J ends lost 6 bases and 13 bases, in that order; junction bases with no gene match: 15. The CDR3 DNA reads TGTGCCAGCAGGCCGCCCTCCTTGACAGGGCTCTACTTC. It encodes CASRPPSLTGLYF. The full variable domain, with the rest looked up from reference TRBV28 and TRBJ2-7, is DVKVTQSSRYLVKRTGEKVFLECVQDMDHENMFWYRQDPGLGLRLIYFSYDVKMKEKGDIPEGYSVSREKKERFSLILESASTNQTSMYLCASRPPSLTGLYFGPGTRLTVT.

V and J are TRBV29-1 and TRBJ2-1, with a tentative D call TRBD2 (6 bases). Germline V gene lookup returns CDR1 SQVTM and CDR2 ANQGSEA. This CDR3 spans 15 amino acids. V was trimmed by 5 bases and J by 4 bases, leaving 18 bases between them. CDR3 sequence (DNA): TGCAGCGTTCTCTCGGTCCTGCGGGGATACAATGAGCAGTTCTTC. It yields the protein CSVLSVLRGYNEQFF.